The clone carrying this T cell receptor (beta chain) occurred many times. Its antigen is unidentified. The template for TCR beta VDJ and CDR3 sequence profiling was genomic DNA. Each CDR3 protein gets one entry after TCRdb re-called the reads with MiXCR. Of hundreds of thousands of distinct CDR3 sequences listed, roughly a third were seen once; the top ten hold under 0.95%. The data originate from a study of CD8+CD57+ T cells in acquired aplastic anemia. This CDR3 spans 14 amino acids. Trimming shortened V by 6 bases and J by 6 bases, and 17 bases separated the two germline ends. Germline assignment: CDR1 SGDLS and CDR2 YYNGEE. Sequenced patients had shown CD8+CD57+ cell expansion by flow cytometry. Broader study findings: About 29 sequences, all CD8+ CDR3, were shared between patients and controls.

The TCR sequence derives from a human donor with aplastic anemia. Sequenced input: sorted CD4+, CD8+, or CD8+CD57+ T cells (not recorded which) from PBMCs. The chain carries TRBV9 and TRBJ2-3; a weak D match, TRBD2 (5 bases). For the CDR3, the DNA is TGTGCCAGCACCTCAGGACTGAGCATGGATACGCAGTATTTT. This gives the protein CASTSGLSMDTQYF.